This TCR beta chain was found in a study of shared clonotypes between healthy human individuals. Study context: Each donor's CD4 naive and CD4 memory cells filled three plates apiece, CD8 naive two, and CD8 memory one. Study outcomes and limitations: Lower generation probabilities were found for non-shared clonotypes than for those shared by all four donors.

Each subset's genomic DNA was split evenly across several immunoSEQ plates. Sorted-subset replicate PCR reactions contained 150 to 200 ng DNA, corresponding to approximately 30,000 T cell genomes. Data came from immunoSEQ multiplex PCR; TCRdb stores just in-frame clones and leaves some out. Among some 2.1 million clones listed, about 95% were seen once. CD8 cells regarded as naive lacked CD45RO, were positively chosen for CCR7, and omitted terminally differentiated effector memory CD45RA+ cells. This clone has just a few counts. The antigen is unknown. Other DNA variants within this sample encode the same CDR3. The sequence came from a man aged 18 to 30 in good health. The sample taken for sequencing was naive CD8+ T cells sorted from blood.

In DNA, the CDR3 is TGTGCCAGCAGCCACTCCTACGAGCAGTACTTC. This translates into CASSHSYEQYF. The chain employs TRBV5-6 and TRBJ2-7; no clear D gene. The CDR3 loop spans 11 amino acids. CDR1 SGHDT and CDR2 YYEEEE come from the germline V gene. V was cut by 4 bases and J by 0 bases, with 2 bases left in between.